The T cell receptor beta chain under discussion was sequenced for a study of blood T cell repertoires in COVID-19 (TCRdb year 2020). Background for the entire study: Samples covering the acute and convalescent phases of COVID-19 were provided by collaborators in the United States, Italy and Spain. Where HLA class I and class II types were available, the types were taken from metadata supplied by the sample provider, not from assay-based typing. Subjects who had been exposed to COVID-19, were actively infected with it, or had recovered from it provided the deeply sampled blood TCRbeta repertoires that made up the dataset. A freely available public database, intended as a resource for researchers studying the immune response to SARS-CoV-2, is where the repertoires were released. The samples were drawn from two sources: the first 160 participants of the ongoing ImmuneRACE study, and 950 to 1,500 subjects contributed by 6 global collaborators. The sample metadata nearly always contained a de-identified subject ID, COVID-19 status, age in years and sex. The material from the prospective study consisted of cDNA or gDNA derived from T cells, B-cell-depleted T cells, or PBMCs. The research as a whole found: Clinical and demographic metadata were provided uncurated, with the amount varying by source and participant.

Participants in the prospective study were aged roughly 18 to 100 years, lived in some 24 United States geographic areas, and enrolled through a virtual design. Cohort assignment in the prospective study relied on participant-reported clinical history from a screening survey and a study questionnaire. In the prospective study, whole blood, serum and a nasopharyngeal or oropharyngeal swab were collected from each participant by mobile phlebotomists. Over an approximately 2-month period, participants in the prospective study had the option of providing additional blood draws and questionnaires. Blood samples from the prospective study were shipped frozen or at room temperature prior to DNA extraction. TCRbeta CDR3 regions were amplified from genomic DNA by means of the immunoSEQ Assay, a bias-controlled multiplex PCR. On the study's bioinformatics: The number of nucleated cells in each sample was estimated from the amplification of reference gene primers within the assay. To quantify the absolute abundance of each unique TCRbeta CDR3 rearrangement, sequence reads were collapsed and filtered. For each sample, productive Simpson clonality was calculated as the square root of Simpson's diversity index across productive rearrangements. This immuneACCESS table, as held by TCRdb, lists in-frame sequences with V and J called but not all clones. Of the missing ones, under half trace to an unresolved V gene in checked studies; the others have no known cause. That table supplies the V and J calls and clone size; D and trimming were determined from the DNA. This sample comprises 140,000 to 150,000 clones, 70% to 90% of them detected only once. The top ten clones comprise around 1.3% of the sample.

CDR1 GTSNPN and CDR2 SVGIG are derived from the germline V gene (reference sequence). Trimmed from V: 1 base; trimmed from J: 4 bases; junction bases lacking a gene match: 8. From its cysteine to its phenylalanine, the CDR3 spans 15 amino acids. The CDR3 DNA has 45 bases and is translated from base 1. About this clone: Its antigen is unknown. Within one base of it there is no much larger clone, and no base qualities were kept.

This receptor chain uses TRBV30 and TRBJ2-7; the junction holds 9 bases that match TRBD2. Source material: PBMCs or T cells enriched from blood (not recorded which). The origin of this receptor is a woman in her 30s with acute COVID-19. The nucleotides read TGTGCCTGGAGTGGCATAGCGGGAGTAGTATACGAGCAGTACTTC. Its translation is CAWSGIAGVVYEQYF.